These 16 T cell receptor beta chains came from one sample sequenced in a study of blood T cell repertoires in COVID-19 (dated by TCRdb to about 2020). Library preparation was by the immunoSEQ multiplex PCR assay. What TCRdb holds here is the immuneACCESS table cut down to in-frame rearrangements. Part of the clones is not present; checked against another copy, under half of the missing clones reflect an unresolved V gene, and the others are unexplained. The sample data list roughly 380,000 clones, and roughly 86% of these were observed just once. In total, the top ten clones hold approximately 1% of the sample. Sequencing used peripheral blood. Receptor source: a human donor with acute or convalescent COVID-19. The donor label of this sample is uncertain.

This chain connects TRBV5-5 to TRBJ1-2; the match to TRBD1 covers 7 bases. The CDR3 has 14 residues. Germline V gene sequence: CDR1 SGHKS, CDR2 YYEKEE (reference sequence). The trim removed 5 bases at V and 5 bases at J, leaving 9 bases unmatched. CDR3 loop: CASSSGGIGYGYTF. The CDR3 bases are TGTGCCAGCAGTTCAGGGGGTATCGGATATGGCTACACCTTC. Full variable domain (rest looked up from reference TRBV5-5 and TRBJ1-2): DAGVTQSPTHLIKTRGQQVTLRCSPISGHKSVSWYQQVLGQGPQFIFQYYEKEERGRGNFPDRFSARQFPNYSSELNVNALLLGDSALYLCASSSGGIGYGYTFGSGTRLTVV.

The V call is TRBV7-9, the J call TRBJ2-1, with D unclear. V was cut by 3 bases and J by 3 bases, with 9 bases left in between. The CDR3 has 14 amino acids. Germline values: CDR1 SEHNR, CDR2 FQNEAQ (reference sequence). The CDR3 reads CASSLAFFYNEQFF. Here the CDR3 DNA reads TGTGCCAGCAGCTTGGCATTCTTCTACAATGAGCAGTTCTTC.

This sequence joins TRBV20-1 and TRBJ1-1, with D perhaps TRBD1 (5 bases). CDR3 size: 10 residues. CDR1 and CDR2 from the germline V gene are DFQATT and SNEGSKA (reference sequence). Trimming removed 3 bases at V and 11 bases at J, with 10 bases between. The CDR3 bases are TGCAGTGCTAGGCGGGGCGAGGCTTTCTTT. This translates into CSARRGEAFF.

The chain employs TRBV28 and TRBJ1-1; 10 bases agree with TRBD1. In germline, CDR1 is MDHEN, CDR2 SYDVKM. V was clipped by 6 bases and J by 0 bases; unmatched bases: 7. This CDR3 comprises 16 residues. The CDR3 bases are TGTGCCAGCAGACTGGACAGGGGGGAACTGAACACTGAAGCTTTCTTT. Residues: CASRLDRGELNTEAFF.

The gene calls are TRBV25-1 and TRBJ2-5; 15 nucleotides agree with TRBD2. CDR1 is MGHDK and CDR2 is SYGVNS in the germline V gene. The CDR3 is 17 amino acids. Trimming at V came to 4 bases and at J to 3 bases, leaving 6 bases not matched to a gene. CDR3 nucleotides: TGTGCCAGCAGTGGGACTAGCGGGGGGGCTAGAAAAGAGACCCAGTACTTC. Its translation is CASSGTSGGARKETQYF.

V is TRBV14 and J is TRBJ1-1; 9 nucleotides line up with TRBD1. Germline CDR1 is SGHDN and CDR2 is FVKESK. The CDR3 totals 16 residues. V shed 1 base and J 8 bases; nucleotides not matched to a gene: 11. Written as DNA, the CDR3 is TGTGCCAGCAGCCAAGTAGGGACAGGGACTCCGCGGGAAGCTTTCTTT. Amino acid sequence: CASSQVGTGTPREAFF.

V and J are TRBV6-5 and TRBJ2-2; 11 bases map to TRBD1. The trim removed 6 bases at V and 6 bases at J, leaving 6 bases unmatched. This CDR3 is 15 amino acids long. The germline CDR1 and CDR2 sequences are MNHEY and SVGAGI. The CDR3 DNA sequence: TGTGCCAGCAGCCGGGACAGGGGGATTGCCGGGGAGCTGTTTTTT. Its translation: CASSRDRGIAGELFF.

This chain uses TRBV27 with TRBJ1-2; 11 nucleotides align to TRBD1. The CDR3 is made up of 18 amino acids. After removal of 0 bases from V and 0 bases from J, the junction contained 6 bases not matched to a gene. Germline V gene lookup returns CDR1 MNHEY and CDR2 SMNVEV (reference sequence). CDR3 sequence reads: CASSLSVWTGGSNYGYTF. CDR3 in DNA: TGTGCCAGCAGTTTATCGGTTTGGACAGGGGGCTCTAACTATGGCTACACCTTC.

The rearrangement uses TRBV7-8 and TRBJ1-6; D is uncertain. From germline, CDR1 is SGHVS and CDR2 FQNEAQ. The CDR3 extends over 15 amino acids. The ends were cut back, 1 base at V and 5 bases at J, with 9 bases in the middle. In DNA, the CDR3 is TGTGCCAGCAGCTTAGTTTCAAGCCATAATTCACCCCTCCACTTT. The encoded protein is CASSLVSSHNSPLHF.

This chain links TRBV27 with TRBJ2-2; 8 positions agree with TRBD1. J lost 7 bases, V lost 3 bases, and 7 bases had no gene match. CDR1 is MNHEY, CDR2 SMNVEV, per germline (reference sequence). This CDR3 spans 15 amino acids. The CDR3, as DNA: TGTGCCAGCAGTTTGGTGAGACAGGGGATCGGGGAGCTGTTTTTT. Translated, it gives CASSLVRQGIGELFF.

The rearrangement joins TRBV9 to TRBJ2-7; tentative D call: TRBD2 (5 bases). The germline CDR1 and CDR2 sequences are SGDLS and YYNGEE. V lost 2 bases and J 3 bases, leaving 12 bases between the germline ends. The CDR3 contains 14 residues. The CDR3 here is CASSVSDGGYEQYF. CDR3 in DNA: TGTGCCAGCAGCGTTTCGGACGGAGGCTACGAGCAGTACTTC.

The chain links TRBV15 to TRBJ2-2, with 12 bases identical to TRBD1. V lost 5 bases and J lost 5; bases outside the gene matches: 12. From germline, CDR1 is LNHNV and CDR2 YYDKDF (reference sequence). CDR3 length: 18 amino acids. The CDR3 region has the DNA TGTGCCACCAGCCGGTCTTTATGGGACAGGGGGCAAACCGGGGAGCTGTTTTTT. This codes for CATSRSLWDRGQTGELFF.

The J gene is TRBJ1-2, the V gene TRBV5-6; D is possibly TRBD1 (5 bases). The length of the CDR3 is 16 residues. The germline V and J ends were trimmed by 3 bases and 1 base, with 16 bases remaining between them. Germline V gene sequence: CDR1 SGHDT, CDR2 YYEEEE. CDR3 amino acids: CASSSYGPQDNYGYTF. In DNA form, the CDR3 reads TGTGCCAGCAGCTCGTACGGACCACAGGATAACTATGGCTACACCTTC.

The chain carries TRBV7-8 and TRBJ2-7; 7 bases align to TRBD1. The germline gives CDR1 SGHVS, CDR2 FQNEAQ. This CDR3 comprises 12 residues. Germline trimming cut 8 bases from V and 6 bases from J; bases unmatched to any gene: 7. CDR3 bases: TGTGCCAGCGGCGACAGGGCCGGCGAGCAGTACTTC. It encodes CASGDRAGEQYF.

The chain has TRBV2 and TRBJ2-3; TRBD2 might be the D (5 bases). CDR3 size: 15 residues. The V gene's germline CDR1 is SNHLY and CDR2 FYNNEI. Trimming took 1 base from V and 9 from J, leaving 17 bases between them. The CDR3 bases are TGTGCCAGCAGTGAAGACATAGCTCAGAGGGCAACGCAGTATTTT. Its translation: CASSEDIAQRATQYF.

The chain joins TRBV3-1 (or the pseudogene TRBV3-2) to TRBJ2-1; D might be TRBD2 (5 bases). The length of the CDR3 is 16 residues. CDR1 LGHDT and CDR2 YNNKEL come from the germline V gene (reference sequence). Trimming cost V 1 base and J 3 bases, with 13 bases left between them. As DNA, the CDR3 is TGTGCCAGCAGCCAAGTCCTAGCTGTGGGCTACAATGAGCAGTTCTTC. It is translated as CASSQVLAVGYNEQFF.